These T cell receptor beta chains were read from a single sample in a study of blood T cell repertoires in COVID-19. Sequencing used immunoSEQ multiplex PCR; TCRdb keeps in-frame clones, though not all of them. The sample consists of 80,000 to 100,000 clones, about 78% of them appearing once. Sequencing was done on a sample of peripheral blood. Receptors were obtained from a human donor in a cohort sampled during active COVID-19. Both conserved end residues are part of each CDR3. Each record gives: clone size, D gene, J gene, V gene, CDR3 protein, CDR3 DNA. The D gene is left open where the match is weak. Size is omitted from some rows. Given values are once, few, many or a class for expanded clones.

abundance: NA; d_gene: TRBD2; j_gene: TRBJ2-1; v_gene: TRBV6-5; CDR3aa: CASRLAGLYNEQFF; CDR3nt: TGTGCCAGCCGACTAGCGGGGCTCTACAATGAGCAGTTCTTC
abundance: NA; d_gene: NA; j_gene: TRBJ1-2; v_gene: TRBV5-5; CDR3aa: CASSRLAGGYTF; CDR3nt: TGTGCCAGCAGCCGATTAGCGGGCGGCTACACCTTC
abundance: NA; d_gene: NA; j_gene: TRBJ1-1; v_gene: TRBV4-3; CDR3aa: CASSQDATGWAGAFF; CDR3nt: TGCGCCAGCAGCCAAGATGCTACAGGGTGGGCTGGTGCTTTCTTT
abundance: NA; d_gene: TRBD1; j_gene: TRBJ2-7; v_gene: TRBV30; CDR3aa: CAWTEWTGGGEQYF; CDR3nt: TGTGCCTGGACGGAGTGGACAGGGGGGGGCGAGCAGTACTTC
abundance: NA; d_gene: TRBD1; j_gene: TRBJ1-1; v_gene: TRBV7-9; CDR3aa: CASSTPTGGTTMNTEAFF; CDR3nt: TGTGCCAGCAGCACCCCGACAGGGGGAACCACCATGAACACTGAAGCTTTCTTT
abundance: NA; d_gene: TRBD1; j_gene: TRBJ2-1; v_gene: TRBV19; CDR3aa: CASSLQGALGHEQFF; CDR3nt: TGTGCCAGTAGTTTACAGGGGGCGTTGGGCCATGAGCAGTTCTTC
abundance: NA; d_gene: NA; j_gene: TRBJ2-7; v_gene: TRBV5-1; CDR3aa: CASSLARVGYEQYF; CDR3nt: TGCGCCAGCAGCTTGGCCAGGGTGGGCTACGAGCAGTACTTC
abundance: NA; d_gene: TRBD2; j_gene: TRBJ2-3; v_gene: TRBV5-6; CDR3aa: CASSSRGVSDTQYF; CDR3nt: TGTGCCAGCAGCTCCCGGGGGGTTTCAGATACGCAGTATTTT
abundance: few; d_gene: TRBD1; j_gene: TRBJ2-6; v_gene: TRBV6-6; CDR3aa: CASSLSGQGSSSGANVLTF; CDR3nt: TGTGCCAGCAGTCTCTCCGGACAGGGATCGAGCTCTGGGGCCAACGTCCTGACTTTC
abundance: NA; d_gene: NA; j_gene: TRBJ2-7; v_gene: TRBV7-9; CDR3aa: CASSPAVQGSYEQYF; CDR3nt: TGTGCCAGCAGCCCAGCTGTGCAGGGCTCCTACGAGCAGTACTTC
abundance: NA; d_gene: NA; j_gene: TRBJ2-1; v_gene: TRBV5-1; CDR3aa: CASSLKAGYDEQFF; CDR3nt: TGCGCCAGCAGCTTAAAGGCAGGTTACGATGAGCAGTTCTTC
abundance: NA; d_gene: TRBD1; j_gene: TRBJ2-7; v_gene: TRBV29-1; CDR3aa: CTLRRDRGSHEQYF; CDR3nt: TGCACCTTAAGGAGGGACAGGGGATCCCACGAGCAGTACTTC
abundance: NA; d_gene: NA; j_gene: TRBJ2-2; v_gene: TRBV6-5; CDR3aa: CASSYFLRDPTGELFF; CDR3nt: TGTGCCAGCAGTTACTTTCTCAGGGATCCCACCGGGGAGCTGTTTTTT
abundance: NA; d_gene: NA; j_gene: TRBJ1-3; v_gene: TRBV5-1; CDR3aa: CASSLVANSGNTIYF; CDR3nt: TGCGCCAGCAGCTTGGTAGCGAACTCTGGAAACACCATATATTTT
abundance: many; d_gene: NA; j_gene: TRBJ1-3; v_gene: TRBV3-1/TRBV3-2; CDR3aa: CASSQGGRAGNTIYF; CDR3nt: TGTGCCAGCAGCCAAGGGGGGAGGGCTGGAAACACCATATATTTT
abundance: NA; d_gene: NA; j_gene: TRBJ1-2; v_gene: TRBV6-5; CDR3aa: CASMPYPGQRGYTF; CDR3nt: TGTGCCAGCATGCCCTATCCCGGACAGCGGGGCTACACCTTC
abundance: NA; d_gene: NA; j_gene: TRBJ2-1; v_gene: TRBV9; CDR3aa: CASSTYSGEQFF; CDR3nt: TGTGCCAGCAGCACCTACTCTGGTGAGCAGTTCTTC
abundance: few; d_gene: TRBD1; j_gene: TRBJ2-3; v_gene: TRBV28; CDR3aa: CASSSTGGLENTQYF; CDR3nt: TGTGCCAGCAGTTCCACAGGGGGCTTGGAAAATACGCAGTATTTT
abundance: NA; d_gene: NA; j_gene: TRBJ2-3; v_gene: TRBV23-1; CDR3aa: CASSQSRSTDTQYF; CDR3nt: TGCGCCAGCAGTCAATCGAGAAGCACAGATACGCAGTATTTT
abundance: NA; d_gene: TRBD2; j_gene: TRBJ2-1; v_gene: TRBV5-1; CDR3aa: CASSSVAGAFFYNEQFF; CDR3nt: TGCGCCAGCAGCTCAGTAGCGGGGGCCTTTTTTTACAATGAGCAGTTCTTC
abundance: NA; d_gene: NA; j_gene: TRBJ2-3; v_gene: TRBV5-6; CDR3aa: CASRRADTQYF; CDR3nt: TGTGCCAGCAGACGGGCAGATACGCAGTATTTT
abundance: NA; d_gene: NA; j_gene: TRBJ2-4; v_gene: TRBV10-3; CDR3aa: CAISDPAKNIQYF; CDR3nt: TGTGCCATCAGTGACCCGGCCAAAAACATTCAGTACTTC
abundance: NA; d_gene: NA; j_gene: TRBJ2-3; v_gene: TRBV5-1; CDR3aa: CASSFQTAATQYF; CDR3nt: TGCGCCAGCAGTTTTCAGACAGCTGCTACGCAGTATTTT
abundance: NA; d_gene: TRBD2; j_gene: TRBJ2-3; v_gene: TRBV6-2/TRBV6-3; CDR3aa: CASSYSTSGPSTDTQYF; CDR3nt: TGTGCCAGCAGTTACTCGACTAGCGGCCCTAGCACAGATACGCAGTATTTT
abundance: NA; d_gene: TRBD2; j_gene: TRBJ2-5; v_gene: TRBV11-2; CDR3aa: CASSLKMAGVPLWETQYF; CDR3nt: TGTGCCAGCAGCTTAAAAATGGCGGGGGTCCCATTATGGGAGACCCAGTACTTC
abundance: NA; d_gene: NA; j_gene: TRBJ1-3; v_gene: TRBV28; CDR3aa: CASSLAPQGGNTIYF; CDR3nt: TGTGCCAGCAGTTTAGCCCCCCAGGGCGGAAACACCATATATTTT
abundance: NA; d_gene: NA; j_gene: TRBJ2-2; v_gene: TRBV24-1; CDR3aa: CATSQRAGGGELFF; CDR3nt: TGTGCCACCAGCCAAAGGGCCGGGGGCGGGGAGCTGTTTTTT
abundance: NA; d_gene: TRBD1; j_gene: TRBJ2-2; v_gene: TRBV4-1; CDR3aa: CASSRPWDRPNTGELFF; CDR3nt: TGCGCCAGCAGCCGCCCCTGGGACAGACCGAACACCGGGGAGCTGTTTTTT
abundance: NA; d_gene: NA; j_gene: TRBJ2-5; v_gene: TRBV4-1; CDR3aa: CASSHRRGSETQYF; CDR3nt: TGCGCCAGCAGCCATCGCAGGGGAAGTGAGACCCAGTACTTC
abundance: few; d_gene: NA; j_gene: TRBJ1-5; v_gene: TRBV19; CDR3aa: CASSIFGQGDQPQHF; CDR3nt: TGTGCCAGTAGTATATTCGGGCAGGGCGATCAGCCCCAGCATTTT
abundance: NA; d_gene: TRBD2; j_gene: TRBJ2-1; v_gene: TRBV7-2; CDR3aa: CASSLAWGLADSYNEQFF; CDR3nt: TGTGCCAGCAGCTTAGCGTGGGGACTAGCGGACTCCTACAATGAGCAGTTCTTC
abundance: NA; d_gene: TRBD2; j_gene: TRBJ2-1; v_gene: TRBV24-1; CDR3aa: CATSLFSREIGRAEAYNEQFF; CDR3nt: TGTGCCACCAGTTTGTTTTCGAGGGAAATAGGGAGGGCGGAAGCTTACAATGAGCAGTTCTTC
abundance: NA; d_gene: TRBD1; j_gene: TRBJ2-7; v_gene: TRBV6-5; CDR3aa: CASSRTGGLYEQYF; CDR3nt: TGTGCCAGCAGTCGGACAGGGGGCCTCTACGAGCAGTACTTC
abundance: NA; d_gene: NA; j_gene: TRBJ2-3; v_gene: TRBV7-9; CDR3aa: CASTPGTDTQYF; CDR3nt: TGTGCCAGCACCCCGGGGACAGATACGCAGTATTTT
abundance: few; d_gene: TRBD1; j_gene: TRBJ1-1; v_gene: TRBV14; CDR3aa: CASSYYGGQQITEAFF; CDR3nt: TGTGCCAGCAGCTACTACGGGGGACAGCAGATAACTGAAGCTTTCTTT